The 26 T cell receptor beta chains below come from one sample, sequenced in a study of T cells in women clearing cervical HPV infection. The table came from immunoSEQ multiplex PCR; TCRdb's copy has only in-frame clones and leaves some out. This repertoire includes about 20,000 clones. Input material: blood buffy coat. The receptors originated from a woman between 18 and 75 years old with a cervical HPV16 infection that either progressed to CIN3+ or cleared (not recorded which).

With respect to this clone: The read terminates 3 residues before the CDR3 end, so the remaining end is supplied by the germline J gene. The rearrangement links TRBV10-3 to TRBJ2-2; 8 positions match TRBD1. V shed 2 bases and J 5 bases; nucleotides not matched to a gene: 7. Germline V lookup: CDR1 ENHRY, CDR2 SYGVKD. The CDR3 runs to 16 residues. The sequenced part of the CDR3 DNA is TGTGCCATCAGTGAGCGCGCAGGGGGCGCGACCGGGGAG. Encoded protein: CAISERAGGATGE. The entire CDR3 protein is CAISERAGGATGELFF.

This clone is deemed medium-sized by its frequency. Incomplete CDR3 DNA: TGTGCCTGGAGTGTAACGGCGGGAGGCCACGAGACC. It encodes CAWSVTAGGHET. The CDR3 in full is CAWSVTAGGHETQYF. The J gene is TRBJ2-5, the V gene TRBV30; the match to TRBD2 covers 8 bases. The CDR3 is cut off 3 residues early in the read; its end comes from the germline J gene. The CDR3 extends over 15 amino acids. V trimming: 0 bases; J trimming: 5 bases; junction bases outside the gene matches: 8. Germline CDR1 GTSNPN, CDR2 SVGIG (reference sequence).

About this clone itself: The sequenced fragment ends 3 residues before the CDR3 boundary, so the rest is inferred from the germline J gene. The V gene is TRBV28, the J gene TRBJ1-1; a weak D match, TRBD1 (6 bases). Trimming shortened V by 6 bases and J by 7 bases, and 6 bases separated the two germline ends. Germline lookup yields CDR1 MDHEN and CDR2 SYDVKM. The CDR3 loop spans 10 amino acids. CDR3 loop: CASRQGEAFF. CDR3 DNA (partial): TGTGCCAGCAGACAGGGTGAA.

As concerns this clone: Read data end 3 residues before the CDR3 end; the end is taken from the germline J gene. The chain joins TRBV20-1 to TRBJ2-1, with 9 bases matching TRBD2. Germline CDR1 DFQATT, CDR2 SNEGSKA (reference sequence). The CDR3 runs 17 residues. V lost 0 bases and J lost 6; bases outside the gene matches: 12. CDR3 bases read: TGCAGTGCTAGAGACCGTCGAGGGACTAGCAAAATCAATGAG. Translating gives CSARDRRGTSKINE. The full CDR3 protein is CSARDRRGTSKINEQFF.

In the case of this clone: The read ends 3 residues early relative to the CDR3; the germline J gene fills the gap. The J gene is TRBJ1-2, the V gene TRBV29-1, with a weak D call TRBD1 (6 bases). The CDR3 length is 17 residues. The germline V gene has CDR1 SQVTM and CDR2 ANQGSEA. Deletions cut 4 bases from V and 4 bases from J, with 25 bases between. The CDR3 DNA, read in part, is TGCAGCGTTGTAGGAGGGGGGGCGACAGGTAGTTTCTATGGC. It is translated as CSVVGGGATGSFYG. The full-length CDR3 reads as CSVVGGGATGSFYGYTF. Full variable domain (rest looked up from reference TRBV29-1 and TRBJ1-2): SAVISQKPSRDICQRGTSLTIQCQVDSQVTMMFWYRQQPGQSLTLIATANQGSEATYESGFVIDKFPISRPNLTFSTLTVSNMSPEDSSIYLCSVVGGGATGSFYGYTFGSGTRLTVV.

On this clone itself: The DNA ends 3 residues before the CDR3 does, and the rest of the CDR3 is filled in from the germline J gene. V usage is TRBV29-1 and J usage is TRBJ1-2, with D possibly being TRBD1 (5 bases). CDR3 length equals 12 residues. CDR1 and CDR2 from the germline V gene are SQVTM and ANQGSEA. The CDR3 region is CSVEVGDYDYTF. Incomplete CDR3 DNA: TGCAGCGTTGAAGTGGGGGACTACGAC.

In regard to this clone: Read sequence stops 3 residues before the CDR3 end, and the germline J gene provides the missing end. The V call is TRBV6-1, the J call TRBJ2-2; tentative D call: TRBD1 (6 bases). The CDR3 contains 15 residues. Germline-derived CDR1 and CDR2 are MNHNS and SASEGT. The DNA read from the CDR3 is TGTGCCAGCAGTGAACCCAGGGGAACTAATGAAAAG. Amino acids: CASSEPRGTNEK. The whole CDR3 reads CASSEPRGTNEKLFF.

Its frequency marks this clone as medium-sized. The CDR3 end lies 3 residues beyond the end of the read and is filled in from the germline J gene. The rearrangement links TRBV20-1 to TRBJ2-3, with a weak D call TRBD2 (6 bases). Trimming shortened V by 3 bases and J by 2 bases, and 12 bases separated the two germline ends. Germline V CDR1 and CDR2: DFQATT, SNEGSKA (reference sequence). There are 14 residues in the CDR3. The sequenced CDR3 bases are TGCAGTGCTAGGTTGGGACTGAACACAGATACG. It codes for CSARLGLNTDT. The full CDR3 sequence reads CSARLGLNTDTQYF.

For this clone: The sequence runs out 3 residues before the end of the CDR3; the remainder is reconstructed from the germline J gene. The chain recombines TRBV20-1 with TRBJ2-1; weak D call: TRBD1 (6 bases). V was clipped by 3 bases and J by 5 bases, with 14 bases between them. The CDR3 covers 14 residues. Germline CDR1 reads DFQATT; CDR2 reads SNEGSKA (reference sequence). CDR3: CSASLTGLHNEQFF. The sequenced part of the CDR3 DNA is TGCAGTGCTAGCCTTACAGGGCTCCACAATGAG.

The sequenced part of the CDR3 DNA is TGTGCCAGCAGCTCACAGGGGGCACATTCACCC. Encoded protein: CASSSQGAHSP. The CDR3 as a whole reads CASSSQGAHSPLHF. The V call is TRBV11-2, the J call TRBJ1-6; the match to TRBD1 covers 9 bases. The read terminates 3 residues ahead of where the CDR3 ends, so the germline J gene completes it. Germline V gene data show CDR1 as SGHAT and CDR2 as FQNNGV. The V and J ends lost 4 bases and 8 bases, in that order; junction bases with no gene match: 3. The CDR3 is 14 amino acids.

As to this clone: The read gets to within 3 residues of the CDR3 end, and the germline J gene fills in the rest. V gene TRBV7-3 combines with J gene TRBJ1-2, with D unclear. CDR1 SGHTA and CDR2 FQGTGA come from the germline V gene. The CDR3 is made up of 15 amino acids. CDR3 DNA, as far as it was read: TGTGCCAGCAGCTGGAACGGCGAAAGCACAGATACC. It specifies CASSWNGESTDT. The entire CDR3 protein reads CASSWNGESTDTYTF. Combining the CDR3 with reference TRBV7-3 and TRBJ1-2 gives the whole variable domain GAGVSQTPSNKVTEKGKYVELRCDPISGHTALYWYRQSLGQGPEFLIYFQGTGAADDSGLPNDRFFAVRPEGSVSTLKIQRTERGDSAVYLCASSWNGESTDTYTFGSGTRLTVV.

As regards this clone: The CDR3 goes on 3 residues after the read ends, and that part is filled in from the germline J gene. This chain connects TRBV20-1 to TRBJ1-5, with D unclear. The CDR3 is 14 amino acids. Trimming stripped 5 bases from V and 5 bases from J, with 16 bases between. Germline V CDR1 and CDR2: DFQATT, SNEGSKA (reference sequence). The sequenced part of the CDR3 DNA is TGCAGTGCTCCCAGTGCCTTACCCTATCAGCCC. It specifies CSAPSALPYQP. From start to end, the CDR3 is CSAPSALPYQPQHF.

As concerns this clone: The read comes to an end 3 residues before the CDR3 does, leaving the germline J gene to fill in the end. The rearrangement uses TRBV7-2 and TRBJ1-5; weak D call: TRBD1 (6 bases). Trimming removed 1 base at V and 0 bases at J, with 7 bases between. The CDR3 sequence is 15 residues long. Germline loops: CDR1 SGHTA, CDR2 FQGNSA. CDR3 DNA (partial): TGTGCCAGCAGCTTAGTACAGGGTAGCAATCAGCCC. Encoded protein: CASSLVQGSNQP. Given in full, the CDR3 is CASSLVQGSNQPQHF.

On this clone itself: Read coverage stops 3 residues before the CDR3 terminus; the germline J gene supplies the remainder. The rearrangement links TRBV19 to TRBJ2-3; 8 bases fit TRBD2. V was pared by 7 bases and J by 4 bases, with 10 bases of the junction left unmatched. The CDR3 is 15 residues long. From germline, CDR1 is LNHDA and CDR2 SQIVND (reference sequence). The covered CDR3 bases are TGTGCCAGTACCCTTGGGCGGGGGGTAGCAGATACG. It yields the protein CASTLGRGVADT. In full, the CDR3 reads CASTLGRGVADTQYF.

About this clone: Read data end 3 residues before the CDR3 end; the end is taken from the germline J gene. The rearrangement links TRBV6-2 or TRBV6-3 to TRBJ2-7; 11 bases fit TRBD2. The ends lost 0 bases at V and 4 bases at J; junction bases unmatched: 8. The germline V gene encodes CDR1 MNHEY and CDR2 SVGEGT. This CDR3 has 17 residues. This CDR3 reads CASSYSRTSGSSYEQYF. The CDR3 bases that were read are TGTGCCAGCAGTTACTCGCGAACTAGCGGGAGTAGTTACGAG.

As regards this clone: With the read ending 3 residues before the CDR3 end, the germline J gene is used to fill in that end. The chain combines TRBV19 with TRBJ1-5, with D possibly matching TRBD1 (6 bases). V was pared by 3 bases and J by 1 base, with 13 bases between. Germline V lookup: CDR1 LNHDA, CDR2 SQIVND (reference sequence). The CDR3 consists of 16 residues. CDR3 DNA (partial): TGTGCCAGTAGTATCTTGGGGGCAGGGAGCAATCAGCCC. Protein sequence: CASSILGAGSNQP. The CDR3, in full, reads CASSILGAGSNQPQHF.

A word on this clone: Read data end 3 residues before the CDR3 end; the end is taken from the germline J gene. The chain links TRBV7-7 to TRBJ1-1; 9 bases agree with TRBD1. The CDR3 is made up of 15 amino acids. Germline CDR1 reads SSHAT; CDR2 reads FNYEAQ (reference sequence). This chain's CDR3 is CASSRTGALLETAFF. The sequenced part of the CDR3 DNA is TGTGCCAGCAGCCGGACAGGGGCCCTTCTCGAGACA.

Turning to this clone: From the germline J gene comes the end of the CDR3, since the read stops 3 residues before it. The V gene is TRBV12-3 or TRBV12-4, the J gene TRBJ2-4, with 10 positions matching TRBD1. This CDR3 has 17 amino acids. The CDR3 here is CASSADRGLYSNQPQYF. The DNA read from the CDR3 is TGTGCCAGCAGTGCAGACAGGGGGCTGTATAGCAATCAGCCT.

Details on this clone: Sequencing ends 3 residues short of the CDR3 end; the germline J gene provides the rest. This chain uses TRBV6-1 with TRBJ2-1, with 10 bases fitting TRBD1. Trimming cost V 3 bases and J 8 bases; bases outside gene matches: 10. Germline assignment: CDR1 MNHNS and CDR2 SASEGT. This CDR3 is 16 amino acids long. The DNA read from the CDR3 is TGTGCCAGCAGTGATGAAGGGACAGGGGCTCAATATGAG. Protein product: CASSDEGTGAQYE. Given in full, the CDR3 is CASSDEGTGAQYEQFF.

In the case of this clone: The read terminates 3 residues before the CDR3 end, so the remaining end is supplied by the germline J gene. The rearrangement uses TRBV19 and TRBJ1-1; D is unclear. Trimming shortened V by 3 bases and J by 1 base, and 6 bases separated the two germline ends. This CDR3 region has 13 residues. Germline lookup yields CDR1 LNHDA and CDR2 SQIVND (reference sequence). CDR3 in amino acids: CASSIQENTEAFF. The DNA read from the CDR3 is TGTGCCAGTAGTATTCAGGAGAACACTGAA.

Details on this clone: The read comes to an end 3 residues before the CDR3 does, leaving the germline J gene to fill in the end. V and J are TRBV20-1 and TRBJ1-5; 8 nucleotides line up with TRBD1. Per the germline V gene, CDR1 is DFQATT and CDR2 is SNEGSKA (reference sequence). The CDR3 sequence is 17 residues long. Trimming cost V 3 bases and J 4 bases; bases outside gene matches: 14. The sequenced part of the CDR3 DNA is TGCAGTGCTAGGGTCCCCGGACAGGGTGGGAAGAATCAGCCC. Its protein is CSARVPGQGGKNQP. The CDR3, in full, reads CSARVPGQGGKNQPQHF.

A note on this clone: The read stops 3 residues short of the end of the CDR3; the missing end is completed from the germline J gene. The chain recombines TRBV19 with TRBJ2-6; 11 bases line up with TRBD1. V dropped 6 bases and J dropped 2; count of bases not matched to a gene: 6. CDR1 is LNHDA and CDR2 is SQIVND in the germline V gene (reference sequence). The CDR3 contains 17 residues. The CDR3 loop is CASSVDRGLTGANVLTF. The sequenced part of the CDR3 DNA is TGTGCCAGTAGCGTGGACAGGGGGCTTACTGGGGCCAACGTC.

The CDR3 sequence: CASILRGGSYNDYTF. Incomplete CDR3 DNA: TGCGCCAGCATCCTGCGGGGGGGCTCCTACAATGAC. The chain combines TRBV5-1 with TRBJ1-2, with TRBD1 as a possible D gene (6 bases). The sequence runs out 3 residues before the end of the CDR3; the remainder is reconstructed from the germline J gene. The CDR3 length is 15 residues. Germline CDR1 SGHRS, CDR2 YFSETQ.

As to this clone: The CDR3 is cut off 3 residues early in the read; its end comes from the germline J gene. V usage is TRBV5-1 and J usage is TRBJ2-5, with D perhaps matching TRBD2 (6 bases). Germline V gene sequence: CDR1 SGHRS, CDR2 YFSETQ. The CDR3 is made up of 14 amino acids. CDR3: CASSLDLATDTQYF. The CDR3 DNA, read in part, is TGCGCCAGCAGCTTGGATCTAGCGACAGATACC.

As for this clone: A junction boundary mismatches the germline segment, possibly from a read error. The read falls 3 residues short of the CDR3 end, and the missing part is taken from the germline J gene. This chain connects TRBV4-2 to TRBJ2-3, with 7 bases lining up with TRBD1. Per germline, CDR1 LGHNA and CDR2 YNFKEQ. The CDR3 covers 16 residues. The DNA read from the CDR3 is TGCGCCAGCAGCCAATCTTGGACAGGTATCACAGATACG. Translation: CASSQSWTGITDT. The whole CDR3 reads CASSQSWTGITDTQYF.

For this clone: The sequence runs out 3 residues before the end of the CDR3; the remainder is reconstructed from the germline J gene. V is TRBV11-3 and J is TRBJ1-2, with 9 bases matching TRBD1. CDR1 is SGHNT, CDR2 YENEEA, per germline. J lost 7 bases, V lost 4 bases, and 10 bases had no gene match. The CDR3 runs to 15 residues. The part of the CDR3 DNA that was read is TGTGCCAGCAGCTCAGTGCTACAGGGGGCGAGTGGC. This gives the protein CASSSVLQGASG. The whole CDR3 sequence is CASSSVLQGASGYTF.